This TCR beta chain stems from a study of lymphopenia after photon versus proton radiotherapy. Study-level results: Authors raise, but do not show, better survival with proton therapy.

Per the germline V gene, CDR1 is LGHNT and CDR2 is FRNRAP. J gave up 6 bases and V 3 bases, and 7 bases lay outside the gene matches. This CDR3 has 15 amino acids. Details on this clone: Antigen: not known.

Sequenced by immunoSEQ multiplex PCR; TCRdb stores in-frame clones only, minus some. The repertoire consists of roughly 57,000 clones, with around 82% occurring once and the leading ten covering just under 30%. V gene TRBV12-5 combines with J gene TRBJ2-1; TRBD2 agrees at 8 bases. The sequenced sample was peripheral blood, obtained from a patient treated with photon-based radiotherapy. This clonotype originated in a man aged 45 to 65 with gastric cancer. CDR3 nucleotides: TGTGCTAGTGGTTTAGCCGGACTAGCAAGCAATGAGCAGTTCTTC. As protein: CASGLAGLASNEQFF.